The 32 T cell receptor beta chains listed next were all sequenced from one sample in a study of CD8 T cells in Susac syndrome. The RNA input was roughly 0.45 to 1 ug, and it was reverse transcribed with random hexamers. Using its own MiXCR run on the immunoSEQ multiplex PCR reads, TCRdb lists one record per CDR3 protein. The data hold some 180,000 distinct CDR3 sequences, with roughly 94% observed a single time. Source material: CD4+ T cells from PBMCs. The receptors derive from a human donor with Susac syndrome.

This clonotype came up once. This chain uses TRBV9 with TRBJ1-6; TRBD1 is a possible D gene (5 bases). Germline values: CDR1 SGDLS, CDR2 YYNGEE. The CDR3 length is 15 residues. Trimming stripped 4 bases from V and 8 bases from J, with 16 bases between. CDR3 nucleotide sequence: TGTGCCAGCAGCCCAGACGGGACGGATTATTCACCCCTCCACTTT. This codes for CASSPDGTDYSPLHF.

V usage is TRBV21-1 and J usage is TRBJ2-5; no DNA check was done on the table's D call, TRBD2. TRBV21-1 is flagged as a pseudogene. CDR3 length equals 16 residues. DNA of the CDR3: TGTGCCAGCAGCAAAGTTTCGAGGGCGTACCAAGAGACCCAGTACTTC. Translation: CASSKVSRAYQETQYF.

This chain joins TRBV7-2 and TRBJ2-3; possible D gene TRBD2, 5 bases. The CDR3 runs to 15 residues. V gave up 0 bases and J gave up 1 base, with 8 bases separating them. The germline gives CDR1 SGHTA, CDR2 FQGNSA. The CDR3 DNA reads TGTGCCAGCAGCTTAGCGGGAGAGGGCACAGATACGCAGTATTTT. It specifies CASSLAGEGTDTQYF.

The V call is TRBV2, the J call TRBJ2-7; tentatively, D is TRBD2 (5 bases). Germline loops: CDR1 SNHLY, CDR2 FYNNEI. Trimming took off 5 bases at V and 2 bases at J, with 13 bases between the two ends. This CDR3 spans 14 amino acids. The CDR3 region has the DNA TGTGCCAGCAGTCCCGGGATGGGGACCTACGAGCAGTACTTC. Protein product: CASSPGMGTYEQYF.

This clonotype was seen a single time. The rearrangement joins TRBV30 to TRBJ2-3; no definite D call. CDR1 and CDR2 from the germline V gene are GTSNPN and SVGIG (reference sequence). Trimming took off 3 bases at V and 2 bases at J, with 9 bases between the two ends. The CDR3 runs to 13 residues. The CDR3 loop reads CAWRPPPTDTQYF. The CDR3 bases are TGTGCCTGGAGGCCACCCCCCACAGATACGCAGTATTTT.

This clonotype has only one observation. The rearrangement links TRBV25-1 to TRBJ2-1; TRBD1 matches at 10 bases. The CDR3 is 13 residues long. Germline CDR1 MGHDK, CDR2 SYGVNS. Trimming at V came to 6 bases and at J to 7 bases, leaving 3 bases not matched to a gene. The CDR3 DNA reads TGTGCCAGCAGGGGGACAGGGGAGAATGAGCAGTTCTTC. Protein: CASRGTGENEQFF. Together with reference TRBV25-1 and TRBJ2-1, the CDR3 gives the full variable domain: EADIYQTPRYLVIGTGKKITLECSQTMGHDKMYWYQQDPGMELHLIHYSYGVNSTEKGDLSSESTVSRIRTEHFPLTLESARPSHTSQYLCASRGTGENEQFFGPGTRLTVL.

The V and J genes are TRBV6-5 and TRBJ1-1, with D unresolved. Per the germline V gene, CDR1 is MNHEY and CDR2 is SVGAGI. V was clipped by 2 bases and J by 1 base, with 8 bases between them. This CDR3 is 14 amino acids long. CDR3 nucleotides: TGTGCCAGCAGTTACGGAGGTACGAACACTGAAGCTTTCTTT. Translation gives CASSYGGTNTEAFF.

The chain is built from TRBV18 and TRBJ2-7; 7 bases match TRBD1. The CDR3 loop spans 15 amino acids. The germline V gene has CDR1 KGHSH and CDR2 LQKENI. V shed 2 bases, J shed 3 bases, and the junction held 7 bases outside the gene matches. CDR3 sequence reads: CASSPRGTESYEQYF. CDR3 DNA sequence: TGTGCCAGCTCACCAAGGGGGACAGAAAGCTACGAGCAGTACTTC. Full variable domain (missing parts from reference TRBV18 and TRBJ2-7): NAGVMQNPRHLVRRRGQEARLRCSPMKGHSHVYWYRQLPEEGLKFMVYLQKENIIDESGMPKERFSAEFPKEGPSILRIQQVVRGDSAAYFCASSPRGTESYEQYFGPGTRLTVT.

The V call is TRBV14, the J call TRBJ2-3; no firm D call. The CDR3 has 17 amino acids. CDR1 and CDR2 from the germline V gene are SGHDN and FVKESK. Deletions cut 0 bases from V and 2 bases from J, with 15 bases between. CDR3 DNA: TGTGCCAGCAGCCAAGATGCGTGGCTCGGAAACACAGATACGCAGTATTTT. This encodes CASSQDAWLGNTDTQYF.

J is TRBJ1-1 and V is TRBV18; 8 bases are a match to TRBD1. Germline V gene sequence: CDR1 KGHSH, CDR2 LQKENI. V lost 1 base and J lost 5; bases outside the gene matches: 3. The CDR3 covers 14 residues. The DNA for the CDR3 is TGTGCCAGCTCACCACGTCAGGGGGCGACTGAAGCTTTCTTT. This codes for CASSPRQGATEAFF.

This sequence joins TRBV2 and TRBJ1-2; D is possibly TRBD1 (6 bases). Germline V CDR1 and CDR2: SNHLY, FYNNEI. V gave up 7 bases and J gave up 8 bases, with 14 bases separating them. The CDR3 loop spans 12 amino acids. The CDR3 DNA follows: TGTGCCAGCATCGCAGGGGTGCGAGGCTACACCTTC. Protein product: CASIAGVRGYTF.

The CDR3 DNA reads TGTGCCAGCTCACCAAAGGGACAGGCCTCCTACAATGAGCAGTTCTTC. This translates into CASSPKGQASYNEQFF. The chain employs TRBV18 and TRBJ2-1, with 8 bases aligning to TRBD1. Germline loops: CDR1 KGHSH, CDR2 LQKENI. This CDR3 has 16 amino acids. The junction had 3 bases not matched to a gene; V was cut back by 2 bases and J by 0 bases.

This sequence joins TRBV20-1 and TRBJ2-5; D call uncertain. V lost 3 bases to trimming and J lost 1 base, with 18 bases between them. Germline V gives CDR1 DFQATT, CDR2 SNEGSKA (reference sequence). The CDR3 is 16 amino acids. CDR3 bases: TGCAGTGCTAGGAAAGCCCTTTTGGATTTCCAAGAGACCCAGTACTTC. Protein product: CSARKALLDFQETQYF.

This rearrangement joins TRBV24-1 to TRBJ2-1, with D uncertain. Germline CDR1 KGHDR, CDR2 SFDVKD. Trimming stripped 0 bases from V and 5 bases from J, with 10 bases between. The CDR3 covers 15 residues. DNA of the CDR3: TGTGCCACCAGTGATTTGCGGTCACTAAACAATGAGCAGTTCTTC. Translation gives CATSDLRSLNNEQFF.

This clonotype was counted a single time. The chain combines TRBV6-2 or TRBV6-3 with TRBJ1-1; no firm D call. V gave up 7 bases and J gave up 1 base, with 16 bases separating them. The CDR3 runs to 15 residues. Germline CDR1 and CDR2: MNHEY and SVGEGT. DNA of the CDR3: TGTGCCAGCATCGACGTGTACAGCCCGAACACTGAAGCTTTCTTT. It yields the protein CASIDVYSPNTEAFF.

The V call is TRBV20-1, the J call TRBJ1-1, with D tentatively TRBD1 (6 bases). Germline V gene lookup returns CDR1 DFQATT and CDR2 SNEGSKA (reference sequence). Trimming pared 3 bases from V and 0 bases from J, leaving 11 bases between. This CDR3 spans 14 amino acids. In nucleotides, the CDR3 is TGCAGTGCTAGCATGGGGGCTCTGAACACTGAAGCTTTCTTT. It yields the protein CSASMGALNTEAFF.

The chain uses TRBV4-1 and TRBJ2-1, with 11 bases matching TRBD2. The CDR3 totals 16 residues. Germline V CDR1 and CDR2: MGHRA, YSYEKL. V shed 3 bases and J 0 bases; nucleotides not matched to a gene: 1. This CDR3 reads CASSQGLADSYNEQFF. The CDR3 nucleotides are TGCGCCAGCAGCCAGGGACTAGCGGACTCCTACAATGAGCAGTTCTTC.

The chain employs TRBV14 and TRBJ2-2, with TRBD2 as a possible D gene (6 bases). This CDR3 comprises 16 residues. The V end lost 0 bases, the J end lost 1 base, and 9 bases lay between the germline ends. Germline CDR1 and CDR2: SGHDN and FVKESK. CDR3 in amino acids: CASSQDAAGNTGELFF. CDR3 bases: TGTGCCAGCAGCCAAGATGCAGCGGGGAACACCGGGGAGCTGTTTTTT.

The chain recombines TRBV5-1 with TRBJ2-7; 9 positions agree with TRBD1. Germline CDR1 and CDR2: SGHRS and YFSETQ. The length of the CDR3 is 13 residues. V shed 5 bases and J 3 bases; nucleotides not matched to a gene: 3. Here the CDR3 reads CASSRDRDYEQYF. DNA of the CDR3: TGCGCCAGCAGTCGGGACAGGGACTACGAGCAGTACTTC.

V and J are TRBV6-5 and TRBJ2-7; 8 nucleotides agree with TRBD2. The CDR3 loop spans 16 amino acids. CDR1 MNHEY and CDR2 SVGAGI come from the germline V gene. The junction had 10 bases not matched to a gene; V was cut back by 2 bases and J by 4 bases. CDR3 residues: CASSYPMAGGPYEQYF. The CDR3 bases are TGTGCCAGCAGTTACCCGATGGCGGGGGGACCTTACGAGCAGTACTTC.

The genes are TRBV7-3 and TRBJ2-1, with 10 bases lining up with TRBD1. Germline-derived CDR1 and CDR2 are SGHTA and FQGTGA. Trimming took 4 bases from V and 4 from J; bases not matched to a gene: 10. The CDR3 has 17 residues. CDR3 protein: CASSSRGDRGPYNEQFF. The CDR3 region has the DNA TGTGCCAGCAGCTCAAGGGGGGACAGGGGACCTTACAATGAGCAGTTCTTC.

The V and J genes are TRBV25-1 and TRBJ2-7; 9 bases match TRBD1. V was pared by 0 bases and J by 4 bases, with 4 bases of the junction left unmatched. The V gene's germline CDR1 is MGHDK and CDR2 SYGVNS. The CDR3 extends over 15 amino acids. The CDR3 DNA is TGTGCCAGCAGTGAATACGGGACAGGGAATTACGAGCAGTACTTC. It yields the protein CASSEYGTGNYEQYF.

The chain carries TRBV9 and TRBJ2-1, with 8 nucleotides matching TRBD2. Germline CDR1 SGDLS, CDR2 YYNGEE. The CDR3 contains 16 residues. The junction had 8 bases not matched to a gene; V was cut back by 3 bases and J by 3 bases. The CDR3 nucleotides read TGTGCCAGCAGCGGCCCCGGGACTAGGGGCTACAATGAGCAGTTCTTC. This encodes CASSGPGTRGYNEQFF.

The chain couples TRBV30 to TRBJ1-2, with D unresolved. With 0 bases removed from V and 8 bases from J, the gap between germline ends came to 13 bases. Per the germline V gene, CDR1 is GTSNPN and CDR2 is SVGIG (reference sequence). The CDR3 is 13 amino acids. The chain's CDR3 is CAWSVRPGGGYTF. CDR3 bases: TGTGCCTGGAGTGTACGGCCTGGCGGCGGCTACACCTTC.

The rearrangement links TRBV1 to TRBJ1-1. TRBV1 is classified as a pseudogene. This CDR3 has 14 amino acids. The CDR3 spells CTSSQLNKVSRAFF. The CDR3, as DNA: TGCACCAGCAGCCAATTGAATAAGGTCTCGAGAGCTTTCTTT.

The sample holds one count of this clonotype. The chain recombines TRBV30 with TRBJ2-1; 8 positions agree with TRBD2. CDR1 and CDR2 from the germline V gene are GTSNPN and SVGIG (reference sequence). CDR3 length: 13 residues. J was trimmed by 4 bases and V by 7 bases; bases with no gene match: 6. This CDR3 reads CALAREVYNEQFF. In nucleotides, the CDR3 is TGTGCCTTGGCGCGGGAGGTGTACAATGAGCAGTTCTTC.

The CDR3 here is CASSLRAGANYEQYF. Here the CDR3 DNA reads TGCGCCAGCAGCTTGCGGGCAGGGGCAAACTACGAGCAGTACTTC. V gene TRBV5-1 combines with J gene TRBJ2-7, with D perhaps TRBD1 (6 bases). V was pared by 1 base and J by 3 bases, with 14 bases between. The germline V gene encodes CDR1 SGHRS and CDR2 YFSETQ. The CDR3 sequence is 15 residues long.

The chain joins TRBV12-3 or TRBV12-4 to TRBJ1-1, with D perhaps TRBD1 (6 bases). CDR3 length: 14 residues. The V end was cut by 6 bases, the J end by 0 bases, with 11 bases between. The CDR3: CASSATGLNTEAFF. The CDR3, as DNA: TGTGCCAGCAGCGCTACAGGGTTGAACACTGAAGCTTTCTTT.

DNA for the CDR3: TGCAGCGCCCCACGGTGGGGCGGGGGTGACAATGAGCAGTTCTTC. It translates to CSAPRWGGGDNEQFF. The rearrangement uses TRBV29-1 and TRBJ2-1; TRBD2 agrees at 7 bases. Germline V lookup: CDR1 SQVTM, CDR2 ANQGSEA. Losses at the gene ends were 7 bases for V and 5 bases for J; bases not matched to a gene: 14. CDR3 length: 15 residues.

CDR3: CASRDGIGYTF. The CDR3 region has the DNA TGTGCCAGCAGGGACGGAATTGGCTACACCTTC. The rearrangement joins TRBV6-2 or TRBV6-3 to TRBJ1-2, with D unclear. Germline V gene sequence: CDR1 MNHEY, CDR2 SVGEGT. The length of the CDR3 is 11 residues. V was cut by 6 bases and J by 7 bases, with 9 bases left in between.

This clonotype came up once. This chain uses TRBV9 with TRBJ2-5; a weak D match, TRBD1 (5 bases). CDR3 length: 15 amino acids. Between the trimmed V and J ends, which lost 1 base and 5 bases, there was a span of 15 bases. CDR1 and CDR2 from the germline V gene are SGDLS and YYNGEE. Here the CDR3 DNA reads TGTGCCAGCAGCGTACTCTCTCGGGCAGGGGAGACCCAGTACTTC. It encodes CASSVLSRAGETQYF.

This chain links TRBV19 with TRBJ1-1; 7 bases are shared with TRBD1. CDR3 length: 14 amino acids. Unmatched junction bases numbered 10, after V lost 11 bases and J lost 1 base. Germline V CDR1 and CDR2: LNHDA, SQIVND (reference sequence). CDR3 protein: CASQTRDRNTEAFF. In nucleotides, the CDR3 is TGTGCCTCACAAACGAGGGACAGGAACACTGAAGCTTTCTTT.